The clone carrying this T cell receptor beta chain occurred a few times. Its antigen is unknown. These data originate in a study of T-cell reconstitution after alpha-beta-depleted transplantation in children. Germline CDR1 reads SGHRS; CDR2 reads YFSETQ. There are 15 residues in the CDR3. The trim removed 3 bases at V and 1 base at J, leaving 6 bases unmatched. Notes on the study in general: The high TCRbeta diversity at day 60 in some patients came from surviving recipient T cells and thymic progenitors. Several hundred expanded graft clones reportedly were the source of alpha-beta T cells about two months after transplant. From newly produced T cells came most of the T-cell counts and diversity one year after transplant.

As it was prepared, the TCRbeta library received unique molecular identifiers. TCRdb recomputed calls from the PCR reads with MiXCR, one row per CDR3 protein. The repertoire holds approximately 500,000 distinct CDR3 sequences, with over 9.5% as singletons. J is TRBJ2-7 and V is TRBV5-1, with 8 nucleotides matching TRBD1. The TCR originated in a child aged 2 to 10 with inherited bone marrow failure, due to receive a stem cell transplant. The sample consisted of PBMCs, taken before TCRalphabeta/CD19-depleted stem cell transplant. Here the CDR3 DNA reads TGCGCCAGCAGCTCGCAGGGGGCCTTTTCCTACGAGCAGTACTTC. As protein: CASSSQGAFSYEQYF.